This record looks at one T cell receptor (beta chain) sequence and its context. The clone's antigen remains unknown. No much larger clonotype is one base removed from it; base qualities were not supplied. This specimen belongs to a study of cytomegalovirus exposure and HLA in healthy donors (dated by TCRdb to 2016 to 2017). About the study as a whole: According to an earlier analysis of 587 of the donors, about 179 million T cells yielded some 110 million unique TCR beta sequences and 250 to 350 Gb of sequence data. Roughly 290 gigabases of sequencing data and 70 million to 95 million unique TCR sequences made up an early release that covered approximately 620 HLA-typed donors. Of the roughly 390 genotyped donors, less than 85% were placed in the genetic ancestry cluster associated with self-reported Caucasian donors. The study aimed to test whether cataloging public T cell receptors could reveal signatures of past pathogen exposure. The T cell repertoires of 550 to 850 subjects were profiled by immunosequencing and related to cytomegalovirus serostatus. Besides the first cohort of approximately 710 subjects, a separate validation cohort made up of 120 different subjects was used. The study combined high-throughput TCR immunosequencing, statistical association of individual TCRs with disease status, and machine learning to predict cytomegalovirus infection status. In a later analysis, previously published TCR beta repertoires from several hundred donors were re-analyzed and high-resolution HLA genotyping was added so that TCR occurrence patterns could be studied. In the later analysis, no new phenotypic data were used to find candidate immune exposures; instead, reliance was placed on TCR beta sequences and their occurrence across donors. In an earlier analysis of 500 to 650 of the donors, high-throughput TCR beta sequencing was used to judge whether each TCR beta V gene segment behaved as functional or pseudogenic. Donor age, sex, ethnicity and CMV serostatus were compiled together with the repertoire data. Genome-wide SNP genotypes for about 65% of the roughly 700 donors were used in a later genetic analysis, which treated that subset as a discovery cohort. All discovery cohort repertoires had been generated on a single sequencing platform. Both class I and class II loci were covered by HLA typing, at four-digit resolution. Typing coverage differed by locus: A, B, C, DRB1 and DQB1 were typed in roughly 620-640 donors, DQA1 in 522, DPA1 in around 600, and DPB1 in 472. Because of strong linkage in the cohort, four to six DR-DQ haplotypes were treated as single units for association and clustering. Among roughly 400 genotyped donors of the cohort, an average of 235,054 unique TCR beta nucleotide sequences were sequenced per donor, about a sixth of them non-productive. The paper's findings and limits, for the study overall: In a later analysis, HLA-associated TCR beta chains showed more clonal expansion and lower generation probabilities than non-associated chains that were equally common. A further reported finding was that TCR beta sequences accurately predicted the HLA-A and HLA-B alleles for most subjects in the first cohort. CMV serostatus was the only immune exposure information available for the cohort. Compared with the roughly 670-donor mean, donors in an Asian-associated ancestry cluster had fewer N-insertions in productive TCRs, according to a later genetic analysis. Because some donors lacked HLA typing at each locus, the association tests relied only on the typed subset. Across donors, most TCR sequences were observed very rarely, whereas some public TCRs were present in many individuals. A later genetic analysis associated a missense DCLRE1C variant with V-gene and J-gene trimming of TCR beta chains, and an independent cohort replicated the association. A later analysis associated 15,000 to 20,000 TCR beta sequences with specific HLA alleles at a false discovery rate of 0.05. A later analysis found that most CMV-associated TCR beta chains appeared HLA-restricted, with HLA associations seemingly driven largely by CMV exposure. A cluster of highly shared sequence variants was judged likely to be a technical artifact of the sequencing pipeline. A few of the identified cytomegalovirus-associated TCR beta chains were confirmed in vitro to be specific for cytomegalovirus antigens. It was suggested by the authors that the approach could potentially be generalized to other disease states and immunological phenotypes. In the study, around 150 TCR beta chains were listed as associated with cytomegalovirus. Approximately 18 rarely observed V segments, including chromosome 9 orphons, were excluded from the earlier analysis of several hundred of the donors because counts were too low. A later analysis found that TCR association rates varied across HLA loci, with DRB1 alleles showing the most associated TCRs and HLA-C alleles the fewest. In this cohort, only TCR beta chains were sequenced, and detectable features were limited by the absence of alpha or paired-chain data. The classifier was reported to diagnose cytomegalovirus status with high specificity and sensitivity in both the original cohort and the validation cohort. Assigning TCR associations to individual alleles was difficult when HLA alleles, especially DR and DQ, strongly co-occurred. Presence/absence analyses assumed roughly uniform sequencing depth across donors, an assumption that may not hold. Several of the top co-occurrence clusters appeared to be linked to parvovirus B19, influenza, CMV and Epstein-Barr virus, according to a later analysis. Correlated functional status among segregating V segments might be attributable to linkage disequilibrium, but an unknown experimental factor could not be ruled out. In an earlier analysis of around 500 of the donors, most TCR beta V segments appeared in productive rearrangements about 87% or about 30% of the time, broadly matching IMGT annotations.

Library preparation employed the immunoSEQ multiplex PCR assay. For the multiplex PCR, a mixture combining 60 forward primers for TCR Vbeta segments and 13 reverse primers for TCR Jbeta segments was used. The CDR3 region of rearranged TCR beta genes was amplified from genomic DNA by a multiplex PCR assay. On the Illumina HiSeq System, the amplified TCR beta libraries were sequenced as 87-base-pair reads. On the authors' methods: In a later analysis, tens of millions of unique TCR beta chains were counted across the roughly 610 repertoires, and around 10 million of these chains were shared by at least two donors. Raw reads were error-corrected and collapsed into unique sequences by a nearest-neighbor algorithm in which closely related sequences were merged to remove PCR and sequencing errors. V, D and J gene segments were assigned by aligning CDR3 sequences to IMGT reference sequences. For a sequence to be retained, a match of at least six nucleotides to both a V gene segment and a J gene segment was required. A rearrangement counted as productive if the CDR3 had no stop codons and remained in frame with V and J, and every other rearrangement counted as non-productive. CDR3 was defined by IMGT convention, running from the second conserved V-encoded cysteine to the conserved J-encoded phenylalanine. The earlier analysis of 587 of the donors excluded sequences that lacked an unambiguous match to a single V gene segment. In an earlier analysis of around 600 of the donors, V segments were called functional above 56.7% productive rearrangements and were called segregating when the between-donor standard deviation exceeded 5%. A statistical classification framework was developed to diagnose cytomegalovirus status using the catalog of TCR beta chain sequences. A later analysis assigned V and J genes by comparing TCR nucleotide sequences with IMGT/GENE-DB human TR gene sequences. In a later analysis, CDR3 sequences and most-parsimonious VDJ recombination scenarios were assigned using the TCRdist pipeline. In a later analysis, each TCR beta chain was defined by its CDR3 amino acid sequence together with its V-gene family, and reads lacking a unique V-gene family were excluded. A later analysis removed 592 highly shared, low-generation-probability nucleotide sequences to deal with suspected cross-contamination and a sequencing artifact. A later analysis calculated a clonal expansion index for each public chain from normalized within-repertoire ranks of inferred template counts. A later analysis computed generation probabilities with a VDJ recombination model fitted to out-of-frame rearrangements, and checked the results against IGoR. A later analysis scored TCR-TCR, TCR-HLA and TCR-CMV co-occurrence with hypergeometric tests, applying a repertoire-size bias correction to TCR pairs. In a later analysis, false discovery rates were estimated by permuting HLA or CMV assignments 20 times. A later analysis grouped co-occurring TCRs with DBSCAN, adding TCRdist sequence similarity when clustering within HLA-allele-positive subsets. Repertoires with fewer than 30,000 or more than 120,000 public chains were left out of co-occurrence clustering, as were a few repertoires with anomalous nucleotide sharing. Not all clones reach the TCRdb copy of this immuneACCESS table, which keeps in-frame sequences only. Checked studies attribute under half of the gap to unresolved V genes and leave the rest unexplained. That table furnishes V, J and clone size, whereas the DNA furnished D and trimming. The sample records about 130,000 clones, around 80% of which are singletons. The ten most abundant clones make up around 7% of the sample.

The cohort consisted of approximately 670 healthy bone marrow donors. Cohort members were all nominally healthy when sampled, although unrecorded immune exposures were likely present. The donor was CMV seropositive and belonged to the group of a few hundred seropositive cohort members. A peripheral blood sample was collected from each donor, and TCR beta sequencing was performed on peripheral blood mononuclear cells. Genomic DNA extraction from the blood cell samples was performed with the Qiagen DNeasy Blood Extraction Kit. The sample consisted of PBMCs. The TCR was taken from a man aged 40-49 years in good health and CMV-seropositive.

The CDR3 loop reads CASSLDRGKLFF. The DNA is TGTGCCAGCAGCTTGGACAGGGGAAAACTGTTTTTT. The V gene is TRBV7-6 and the J gene is TRBJ1-4; TRBD1 agrees with 9 junctional bases. CDR1 and CDR2, looked up from the germline V gene, are SGHVS and FNYEAQ. The CDR3 measures 12 amino acids from cysteine to phenylalanine. Kept here is only the CDR3 DNA, which spans 36 bases and is read in frame from base 1. Trimming accounts for 3 bases at V and 10 bases at J, while the number of junction bases matched to no gene is 0.